This TCR beta chain is drawn from a study of neoadjuvant nivolumab and ipilimumab in lung cancer. Findings of the study overall: Pretherapy blood TCR richness correlated positively with resected tumor richness.

This clone appeared a single time. Its antigen remains unknown. Trimming left V 6 bases short and J 5 bases short, with 19 bases between. Germline CDR1 and CDR2: KGHSH and LQKENI. The CDR3 length is 15 residues. Profiled with immunoSEQ multiplex PCR; TCRdb holds only in-frame clones, not every one. The sample includes over 20,000 clones, approximately 85% of them seen just once. This TCR came from an adult with non-small cell lung cancer. This chain joins TRBV18 and TRBJ2-5; D is unclear. The sample here was tumor tissue, taken after neoadjuvant nivolumab, alone or with ipilimumab, at or shortly before surgery. The CDR3 is CASSRNVVNAETQYF. The CDR3, as DNA: TGTGCCAGCTCGCGCAACGTAGTTAATGCGGAGACCCAGTACTTC.